This paragraph covers one T cell receptor beta chain sequence. The length of the CDR3 is 13 residues. CDR1 is SGHNT, CDR2 YENEEA, per germline. The ends were cut back, 2 bases at V and 7 bases at J, with 12 bases in the middle. Profiling relied on immunoSEQ multiplex PCR, and the TCRdb table lists in-frame clones only, not all of them. The top ten hold 4% to 5.5% of the sample, which has 45,000 to 65,000 clones, roughly four fifths seen once. These data are taken from a study of blood T cell repertoires in COVID-19. On the study more broadly: Sites in the United States, Italy and Spain provided acute and convalescent COVID-19 samples. Sources were T cells, B-cell-depleted T cells, or PBMCs; the material itself was cDNA or gDNA.

This receptor was obtained from a woman in her sixties or seventies with acute or convalescent COVID-19. Sequences were obtained from peripheral blood. The gene calls are TRBV11-3 and TRBJ2-7; D might be TRBD2 (5 bases). Here the CDR3 DNA reads TGTGCCAGCAGCTTAACCCTAACGGGGGAGCAGTACTTC. Protein product: CASSLTLTGEQYF.